Given below is one T cell receptor beta chain in context. The antigen remains unidentified. The source of the sample is a study of cytomegalovirus exposure and HLA in healthy donors. Notes on the study in general: From TCR beta sequences, most subjects' HLA-A and HLA-B alleles were reportedly predicted accurately.

PCR used 60 Vbeta primers and 13 Jbeta primers. Sequencing was performed with immunoSEQ multiplex PCR; in TCRdb, only in-frame clones are kept and a portion is missing. Altogether about 120,000 clones are present, 65% being singletons, with the ten largest covering roughly 8.6%. The sequence derives from a middle-aged woman in good health and CMV-seropositive. The sample was PBMCs.

The CDR3 DNA reads TGTGCCAGCAGCGTAGCTACCCTCCTGGAGGAGACCCAGTACTTC. Translating it yields CASSVATLLEETQYF. This rearrangement joins TRBV9 to TRBJ2-5; D gene ambiguous. Between the trimmed V and J ends, which lost 0 bases and 5 bases, there was a span of 14 bases. The CDR3 has 15 amino acids. CDR1 is SGDLS, CDR2 YYNGEE, per germline.